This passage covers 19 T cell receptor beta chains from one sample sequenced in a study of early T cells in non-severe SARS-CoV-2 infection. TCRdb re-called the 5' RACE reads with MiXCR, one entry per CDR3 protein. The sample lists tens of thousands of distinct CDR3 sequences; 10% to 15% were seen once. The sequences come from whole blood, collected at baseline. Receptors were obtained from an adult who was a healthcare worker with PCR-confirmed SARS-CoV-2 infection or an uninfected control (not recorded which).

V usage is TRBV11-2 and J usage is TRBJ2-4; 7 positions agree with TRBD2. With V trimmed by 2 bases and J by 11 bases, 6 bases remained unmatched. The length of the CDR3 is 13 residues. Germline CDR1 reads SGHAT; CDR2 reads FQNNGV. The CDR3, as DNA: TGTGCCAGCAGCTTACCCGGACTAGTCTTTCAGTACTTC. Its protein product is CASSLPGLVFQYF.

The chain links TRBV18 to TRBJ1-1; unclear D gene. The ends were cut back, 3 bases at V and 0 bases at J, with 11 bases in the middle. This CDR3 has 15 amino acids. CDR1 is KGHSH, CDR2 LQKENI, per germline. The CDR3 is CASSPPDILNTEAFF. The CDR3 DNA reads TGTGCCAGCTCACCCCCCGACATCTTGAACACTGAAGCTTTCTTT.

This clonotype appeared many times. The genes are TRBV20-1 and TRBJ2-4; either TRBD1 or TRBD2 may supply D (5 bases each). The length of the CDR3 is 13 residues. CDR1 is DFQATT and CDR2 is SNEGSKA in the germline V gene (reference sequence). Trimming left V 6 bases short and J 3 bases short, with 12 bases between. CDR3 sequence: CSASGTDKNIQYF. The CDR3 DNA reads TGCAGTGCGTCCGGGACGGACAAAAACATTCAGTACTTC.

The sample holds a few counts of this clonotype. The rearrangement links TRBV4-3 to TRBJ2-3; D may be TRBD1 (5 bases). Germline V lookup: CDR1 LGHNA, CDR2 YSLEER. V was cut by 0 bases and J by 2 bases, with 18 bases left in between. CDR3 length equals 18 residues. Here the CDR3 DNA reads TGCGCCAGCAGCCAAGATGGGGCTTTTGGCGTATTCACAGATACGCAGTATTTT. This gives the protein CASSQDGAFGVFTDTQYF.

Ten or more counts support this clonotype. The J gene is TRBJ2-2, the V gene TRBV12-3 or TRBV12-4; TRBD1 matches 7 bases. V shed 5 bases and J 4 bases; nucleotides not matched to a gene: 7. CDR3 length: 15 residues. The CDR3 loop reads CASSLGQAGTGELFF. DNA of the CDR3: TGTGCCAGCAGTCTTGGACAGGCGGGCACCGGGGAGCTGTTTTTT.

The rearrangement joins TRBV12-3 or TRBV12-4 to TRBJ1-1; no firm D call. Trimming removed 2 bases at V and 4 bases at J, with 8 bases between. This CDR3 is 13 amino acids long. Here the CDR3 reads CASSLSGSTEAFF. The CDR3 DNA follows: TGTGCCAGCAGTTTATCCGGGAGCACTGAAGCTTTCTTT.

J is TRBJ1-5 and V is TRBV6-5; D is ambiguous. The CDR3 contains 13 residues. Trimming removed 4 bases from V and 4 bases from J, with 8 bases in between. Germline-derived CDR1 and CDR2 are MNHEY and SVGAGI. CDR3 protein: CASSSIGNQPQHF. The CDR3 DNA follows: TGTGCCAGCAGTTCCATTGGAAATCAGCCCCAGCATTTT.

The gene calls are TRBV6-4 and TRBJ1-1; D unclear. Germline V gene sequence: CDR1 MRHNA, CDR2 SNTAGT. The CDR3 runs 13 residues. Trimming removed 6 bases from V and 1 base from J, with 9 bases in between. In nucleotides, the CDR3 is TGTGCCAGCAGCCCCACCTCGAACACTGAAGCTTTCTTT. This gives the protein CASSPTSNTEAFF.

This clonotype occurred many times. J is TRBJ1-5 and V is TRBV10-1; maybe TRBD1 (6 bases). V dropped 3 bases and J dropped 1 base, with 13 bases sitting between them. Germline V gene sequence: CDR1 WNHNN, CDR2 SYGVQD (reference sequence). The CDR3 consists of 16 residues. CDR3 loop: CASSDDNRESNQPQHF. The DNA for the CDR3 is TGCGCCAGCAGTGATGATAACAGGGAGAGCAATCAGCCCCAGCATTTT.

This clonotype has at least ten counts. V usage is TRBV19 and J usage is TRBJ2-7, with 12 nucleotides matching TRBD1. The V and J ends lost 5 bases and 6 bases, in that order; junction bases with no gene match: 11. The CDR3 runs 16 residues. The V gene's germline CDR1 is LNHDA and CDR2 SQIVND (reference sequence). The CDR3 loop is CASSPRDRGLLGEQYF. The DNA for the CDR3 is TGTGCCAGTAGTCCCCGGGACAGGGGGCTCCTCGGCGAGCAGTACTTC.

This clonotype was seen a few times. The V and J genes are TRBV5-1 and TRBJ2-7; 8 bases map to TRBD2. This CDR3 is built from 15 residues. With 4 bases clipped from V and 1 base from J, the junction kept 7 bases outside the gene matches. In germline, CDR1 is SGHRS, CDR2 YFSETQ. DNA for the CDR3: TGCGCCAGCAGCCACGGACTAGCCGATTCCTACGAGCAGTACTTC. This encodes CASSHGLADSYEQYF.

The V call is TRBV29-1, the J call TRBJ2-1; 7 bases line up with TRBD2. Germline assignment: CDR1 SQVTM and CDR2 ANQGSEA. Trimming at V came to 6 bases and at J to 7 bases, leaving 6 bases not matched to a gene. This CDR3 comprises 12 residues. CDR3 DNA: TGCAGCGTATACGGGAGGAGGAATGAGCAGTTCTTC. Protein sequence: CSVYGRRNEQFF.

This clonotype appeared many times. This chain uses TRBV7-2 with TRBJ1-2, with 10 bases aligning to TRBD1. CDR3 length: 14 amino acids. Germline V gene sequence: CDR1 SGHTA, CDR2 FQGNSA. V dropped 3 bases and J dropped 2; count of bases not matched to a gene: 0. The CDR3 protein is CASSLDRGNYGYTF. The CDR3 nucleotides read TGTGCCAGCAGCTTGGACAGGGGGAACTATGGCTACACCTTC.

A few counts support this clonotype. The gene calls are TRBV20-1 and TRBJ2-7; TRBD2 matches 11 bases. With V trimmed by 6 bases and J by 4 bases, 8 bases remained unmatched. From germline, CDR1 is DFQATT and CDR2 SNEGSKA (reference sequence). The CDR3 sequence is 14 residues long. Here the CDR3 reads CSAISGGASYEQYF. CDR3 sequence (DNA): TGCAGTGCCATTAGCGGGGGGGCCTCATACGAGCAGTACTTC.

The CDR3 DNA is TGTGCCAGCAGGATAGGAATGGGGGTGAACACTGAAGCTTTCTTT. This sequence encodes CASRIGMGVNTEAFF. The chain recombines TRBV6-2 or TRBV6-3 with TRBJ1-1; maybe TRBD1 (5 bases). The CDR3 spans 15 residues. Trimming cost V 6 bases and J 0 bases, with 14 bases left between them. The germline CDR1 and CDR2 sequences are MNHEY and SVGEGT.

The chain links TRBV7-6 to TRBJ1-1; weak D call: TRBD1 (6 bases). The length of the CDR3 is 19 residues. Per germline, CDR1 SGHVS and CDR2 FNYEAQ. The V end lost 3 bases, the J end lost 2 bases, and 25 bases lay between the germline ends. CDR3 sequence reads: CASSFNPRGGRFVNTEAFF. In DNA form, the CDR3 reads TGTGCCAGCAGCTTTAATCCCAGGGGAGGGAGGTTCGTCAACACTGAAGCTTTCTTT.

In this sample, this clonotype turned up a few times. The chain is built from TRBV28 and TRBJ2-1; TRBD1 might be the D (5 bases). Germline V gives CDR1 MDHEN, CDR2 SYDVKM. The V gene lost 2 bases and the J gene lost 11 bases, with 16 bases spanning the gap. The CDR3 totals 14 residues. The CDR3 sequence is CASSLRVRDQKQFF. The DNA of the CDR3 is TGTGCCAGCAGTTTAAGGGTCAGGGATCAAAAGCAGTTCTTC.

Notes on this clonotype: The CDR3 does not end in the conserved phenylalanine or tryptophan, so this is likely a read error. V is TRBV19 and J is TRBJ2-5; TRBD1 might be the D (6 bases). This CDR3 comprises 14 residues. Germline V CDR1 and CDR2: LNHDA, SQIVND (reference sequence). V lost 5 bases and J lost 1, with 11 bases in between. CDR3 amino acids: CASSLRDTQETQYS. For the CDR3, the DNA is TGTGCCAGTAGTCTTCGGGACACCCAAGAGACCCAGTACTCC.

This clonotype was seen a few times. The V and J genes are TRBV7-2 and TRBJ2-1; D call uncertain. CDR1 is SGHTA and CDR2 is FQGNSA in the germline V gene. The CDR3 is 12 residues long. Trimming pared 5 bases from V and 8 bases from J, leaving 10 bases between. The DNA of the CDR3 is TGTGCCAGCAGCGTCCAAGTCGATGAGCAGTTCTTC. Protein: CASSVQVDEQFF.